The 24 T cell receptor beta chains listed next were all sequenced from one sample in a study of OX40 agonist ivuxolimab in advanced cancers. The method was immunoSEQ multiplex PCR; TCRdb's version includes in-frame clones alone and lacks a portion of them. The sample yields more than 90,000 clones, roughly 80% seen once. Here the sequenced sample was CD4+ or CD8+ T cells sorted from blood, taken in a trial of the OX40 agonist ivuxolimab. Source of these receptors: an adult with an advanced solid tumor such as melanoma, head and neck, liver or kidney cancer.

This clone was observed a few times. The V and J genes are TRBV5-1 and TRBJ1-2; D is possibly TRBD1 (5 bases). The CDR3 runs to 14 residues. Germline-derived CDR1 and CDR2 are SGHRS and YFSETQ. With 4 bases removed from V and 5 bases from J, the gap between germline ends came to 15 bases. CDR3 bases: TGCGCCAGCAGCCCCCCGACAGTCTCATATGGCTACACCTTC. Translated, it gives CASSPPTVSYGYTF.

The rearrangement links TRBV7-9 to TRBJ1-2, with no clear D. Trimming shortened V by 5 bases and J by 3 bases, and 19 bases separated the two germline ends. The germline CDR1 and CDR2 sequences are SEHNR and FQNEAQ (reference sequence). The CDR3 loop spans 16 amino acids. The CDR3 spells CASSLKPDRADYGYTF. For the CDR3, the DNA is TGTGCCAGCAGCCTGAAACCGGACCGTGCCGACTATGGCTACACCTTC.

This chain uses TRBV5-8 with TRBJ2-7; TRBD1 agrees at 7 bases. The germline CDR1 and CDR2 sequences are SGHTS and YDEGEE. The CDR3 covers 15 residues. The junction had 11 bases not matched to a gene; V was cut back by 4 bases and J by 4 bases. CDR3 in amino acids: CASSTGPGQIYEQYF. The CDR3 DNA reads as TGTGCCAGCAGCACCGGTCCGGGACAGATTTACGAGCAGTACTTC.

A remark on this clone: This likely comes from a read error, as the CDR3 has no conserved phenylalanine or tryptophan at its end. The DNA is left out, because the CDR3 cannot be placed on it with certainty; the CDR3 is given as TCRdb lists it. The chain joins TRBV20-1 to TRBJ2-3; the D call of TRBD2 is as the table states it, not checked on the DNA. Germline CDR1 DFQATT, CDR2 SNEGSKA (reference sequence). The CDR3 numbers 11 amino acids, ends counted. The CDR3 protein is CSARWDGRVFS.

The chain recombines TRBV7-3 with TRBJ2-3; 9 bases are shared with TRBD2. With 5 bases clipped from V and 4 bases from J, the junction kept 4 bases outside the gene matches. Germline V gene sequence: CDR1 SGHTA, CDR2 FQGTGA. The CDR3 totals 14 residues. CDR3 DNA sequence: TGTGCCAGCAGCCCCGCGGGGGGGGCAGATACGCAGTATTTT. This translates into CASSPAGGADTQYF.

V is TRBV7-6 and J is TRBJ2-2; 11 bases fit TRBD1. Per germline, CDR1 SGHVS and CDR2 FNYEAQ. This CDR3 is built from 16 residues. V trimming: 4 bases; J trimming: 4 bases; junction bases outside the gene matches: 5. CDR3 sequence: CASSSPGTGGTGELFF. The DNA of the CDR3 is TGTGCCAGCAGCTCCCCCGGGACAGGGGGCACCGGGGAGCTGTTTTTT. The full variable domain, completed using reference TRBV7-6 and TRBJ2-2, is GAGVSQSPRYKVTKRGQDVALRCDPISGHVSLYWYRQALGQGPEFLTYFNYEAQQDKSGLPNDRFSAERPEGSISTLTIQRTEQRDSAMYRCASSSPGTGGTGELFFGEGSRLTVL.

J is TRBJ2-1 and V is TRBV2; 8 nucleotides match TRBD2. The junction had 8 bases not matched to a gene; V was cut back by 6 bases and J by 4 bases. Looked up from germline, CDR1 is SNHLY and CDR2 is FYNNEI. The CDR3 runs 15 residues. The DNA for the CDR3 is TGTGCCAGCAGCATGAGCGGGAGCGCTTACAATGAGCAGTTCTTC. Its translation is CASSMSGSAYNEQFF. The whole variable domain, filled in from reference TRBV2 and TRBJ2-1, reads EPEVTQTPSHQVTQMGQEVILRCVPISNHLYFYWYRQILGQKVEFLVSFYNNEISEKSEIFDDQFSVERPDGSNFTLKIRSTKLEDSAMYFCASSMSGSAYNEQFFGPGTRLTVL.

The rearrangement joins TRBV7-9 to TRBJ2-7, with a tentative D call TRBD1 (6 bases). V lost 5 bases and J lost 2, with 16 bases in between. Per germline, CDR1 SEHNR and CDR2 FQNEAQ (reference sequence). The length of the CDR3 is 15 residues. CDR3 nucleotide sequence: TGTGCCAGCAGCCATTCTGAGGACAGACCCTACGAGCAGTACTTC. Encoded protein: CASSHSEDRPYEQYF.

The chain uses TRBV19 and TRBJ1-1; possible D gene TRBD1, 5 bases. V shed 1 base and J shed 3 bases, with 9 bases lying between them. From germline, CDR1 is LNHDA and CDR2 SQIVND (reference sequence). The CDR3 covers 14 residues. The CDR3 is CASSIVQGDTEAFF. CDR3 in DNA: TGTGCCAGTAGTATAGTTCAGGGAGACACTGAAGCTTTCTTT.

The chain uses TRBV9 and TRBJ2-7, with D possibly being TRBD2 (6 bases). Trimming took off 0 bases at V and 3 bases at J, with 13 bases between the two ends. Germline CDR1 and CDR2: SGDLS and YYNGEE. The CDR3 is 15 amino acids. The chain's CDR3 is CASSVVAAGIYEQYF. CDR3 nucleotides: TGTGCCAGCAGCGTAGTAGCGGCGGGGATCTACGAGCAGTACTTC. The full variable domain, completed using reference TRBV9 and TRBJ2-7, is DSGVTQTPKHLITATGQRVTLRCSPRSGDLSVYWYQQSLDQGLQFLIQYYNGEERAKGNILERFSAQQFPDLHSELNLSSLELGDSALYFCASSVVAAGIYEQYFGPGTRLTVT.

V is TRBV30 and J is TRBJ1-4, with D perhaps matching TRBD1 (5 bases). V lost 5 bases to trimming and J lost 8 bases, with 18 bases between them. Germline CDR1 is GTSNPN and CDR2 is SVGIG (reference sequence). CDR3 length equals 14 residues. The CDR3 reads CAWLGTGSGEKLFF. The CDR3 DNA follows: TGTGCCTGGCTCGGAACAGGTAGTGGGGAAAAACTGTTTTTT.

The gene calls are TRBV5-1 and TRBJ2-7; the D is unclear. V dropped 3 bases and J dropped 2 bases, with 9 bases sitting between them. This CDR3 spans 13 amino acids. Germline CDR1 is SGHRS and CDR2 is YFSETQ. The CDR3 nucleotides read TGCGCCAGCAGCTCTGGGCCCACCTACGAGCAGTACTTC. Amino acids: CASSSGPTYEQYF. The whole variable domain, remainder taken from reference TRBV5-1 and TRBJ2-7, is KAGVTQTPRYLIKTRGQQVTLSCSPISGHRSVSWYQQTPGQGLQFLFEYFSETQRNKGNFPGRFSGRQFSNSRSEMNVSTLELGDSALYLCASSSGPTYEQYFGPGTRLTVT.

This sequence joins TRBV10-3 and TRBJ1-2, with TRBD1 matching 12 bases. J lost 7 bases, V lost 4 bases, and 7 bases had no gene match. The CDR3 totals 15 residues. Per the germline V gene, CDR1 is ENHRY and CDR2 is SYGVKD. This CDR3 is CAISASGTGGFGYTF. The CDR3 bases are TGTGCCATCAGTGCCTCCGGGACAGGGGGCTTTGGCTACACCTTC.

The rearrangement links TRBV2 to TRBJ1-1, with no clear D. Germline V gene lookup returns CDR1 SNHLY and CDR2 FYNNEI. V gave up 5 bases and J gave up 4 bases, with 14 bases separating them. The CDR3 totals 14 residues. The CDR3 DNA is TGTGCCAGCAGTAGGGCGGGGTCGGGCACTGAAGCTTTCTTT. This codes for CASSRAGSGTEAFF.

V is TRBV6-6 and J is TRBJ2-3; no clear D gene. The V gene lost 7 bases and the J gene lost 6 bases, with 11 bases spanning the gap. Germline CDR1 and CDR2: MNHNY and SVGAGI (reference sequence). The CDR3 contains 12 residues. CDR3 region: CASMALRDTQYF. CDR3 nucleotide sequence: TGTGCCAGCATGGCGCTACGGGATACGCAGTATTTT.

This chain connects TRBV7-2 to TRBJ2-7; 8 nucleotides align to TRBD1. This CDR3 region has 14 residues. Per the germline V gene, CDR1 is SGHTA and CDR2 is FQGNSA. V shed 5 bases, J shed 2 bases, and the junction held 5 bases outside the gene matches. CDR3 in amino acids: CASSPDRATYEQYF. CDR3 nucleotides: TGTGCCAGCAGCCCGGACAGGGCCACCTACGAGCAGTACTTC. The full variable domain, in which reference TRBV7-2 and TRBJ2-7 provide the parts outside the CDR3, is GAGVSQSPSNKVTEKGKDVELRCDPISGHTALYWYRQSLGQGLEFLIYFQGNSAPDKSGLPSDRFSAERTGGSVSTLTIQRTQQEDSAVYLCASSPDRATYEQYFGPGTRLTVT.

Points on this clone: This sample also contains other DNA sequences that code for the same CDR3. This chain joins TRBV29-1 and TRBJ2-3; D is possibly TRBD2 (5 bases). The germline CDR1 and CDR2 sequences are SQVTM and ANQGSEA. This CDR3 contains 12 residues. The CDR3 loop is CSASGSTDTQYF. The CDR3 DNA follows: TGCTCAGCCAGCGGAAGCACAGATACGCAGTATTTT.

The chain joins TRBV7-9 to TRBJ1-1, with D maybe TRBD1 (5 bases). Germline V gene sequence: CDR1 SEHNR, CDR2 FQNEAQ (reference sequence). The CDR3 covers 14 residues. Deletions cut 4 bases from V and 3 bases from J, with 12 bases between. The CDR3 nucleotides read TGTGCCAGCAGCTCATCGGGGGTTGACACTGAAGCTTTCTTT. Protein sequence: CASSSSGVDTEAFF.

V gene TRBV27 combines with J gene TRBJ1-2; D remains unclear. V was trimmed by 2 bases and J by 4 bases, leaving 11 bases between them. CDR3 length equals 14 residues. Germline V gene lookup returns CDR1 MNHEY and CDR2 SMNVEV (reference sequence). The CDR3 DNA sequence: TGTGCCAGCAGTTTAAAGGGCGGATTCTATGGCTACACCTTC. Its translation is CASSLKGGFYGYTF.

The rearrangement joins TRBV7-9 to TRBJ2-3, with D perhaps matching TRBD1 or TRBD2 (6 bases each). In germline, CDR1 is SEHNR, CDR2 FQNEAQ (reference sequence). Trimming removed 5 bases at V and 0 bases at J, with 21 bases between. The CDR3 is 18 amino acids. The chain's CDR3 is CASSTPEGQHFSTDTQYF. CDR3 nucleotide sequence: TGTGCCAGCAGCACACCGGAGGGACAACACTTTAGCACAGATACGCAGTATTTT.

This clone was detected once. DNA for the CDR3: TGCAGCGTTGAAGTGAGAACTAGCGGTGCCTACGAGCAGTACTTC. Residues: CSVEVRTSGAYEQYF. The chain joins TRBV29-1 to TRBJ2-5; 8 nucleotides line up with TRBD2. The last part of the DNA fits TRBJ2-7 better; the J call may be wrong. Per germline, CDR1 SQVTM and CDR2 ANQGSEA. CDR3 length: 15 amino acids.

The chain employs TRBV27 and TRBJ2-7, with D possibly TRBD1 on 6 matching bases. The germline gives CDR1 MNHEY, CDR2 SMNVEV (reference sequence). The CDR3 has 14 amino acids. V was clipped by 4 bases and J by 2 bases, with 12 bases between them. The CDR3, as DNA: TGTGCCAGCAGTTCACCGGGACAACCCTACGAGCAGTACTTC. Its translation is CASSSPGQPYEQYF.

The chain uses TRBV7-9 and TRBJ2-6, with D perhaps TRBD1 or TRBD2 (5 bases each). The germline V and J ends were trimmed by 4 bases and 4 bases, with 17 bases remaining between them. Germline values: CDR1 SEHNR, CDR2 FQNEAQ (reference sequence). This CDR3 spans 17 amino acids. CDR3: CASSYWDRRAGANVLTF. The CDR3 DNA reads TGTGCCAGCAGCTATTGGGACCGCCGAGCCGGGGCCAACGTCCTGACTTTC.

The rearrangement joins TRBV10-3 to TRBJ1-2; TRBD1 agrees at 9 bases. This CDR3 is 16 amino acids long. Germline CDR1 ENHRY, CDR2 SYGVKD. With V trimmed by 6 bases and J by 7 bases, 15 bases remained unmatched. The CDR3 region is CAIRTPTGTGPSGYTF. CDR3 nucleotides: TGTGCCATCAGGACCCCAACCGGGACAGGGCCGAGTGGCTACACCTTC.